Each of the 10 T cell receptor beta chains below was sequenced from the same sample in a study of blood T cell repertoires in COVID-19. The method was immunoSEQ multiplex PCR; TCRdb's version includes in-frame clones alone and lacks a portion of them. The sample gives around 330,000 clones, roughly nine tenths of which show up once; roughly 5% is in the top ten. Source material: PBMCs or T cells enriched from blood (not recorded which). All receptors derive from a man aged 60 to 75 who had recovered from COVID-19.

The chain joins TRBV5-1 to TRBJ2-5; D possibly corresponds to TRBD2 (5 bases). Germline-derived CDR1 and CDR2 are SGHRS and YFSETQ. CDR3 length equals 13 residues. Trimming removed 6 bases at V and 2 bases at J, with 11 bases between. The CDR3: CASTLAGQETQYF. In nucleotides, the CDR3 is TGCGCCAGCACTCTAGCTGGGCAAGAGACCCAGTACTTC.

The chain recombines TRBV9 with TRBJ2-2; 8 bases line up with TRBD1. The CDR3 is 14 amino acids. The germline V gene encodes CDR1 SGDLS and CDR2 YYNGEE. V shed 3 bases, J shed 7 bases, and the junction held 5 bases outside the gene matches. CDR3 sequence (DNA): TGTGCCAGCAGCGCCCAGGGGGCAGGCGGGGAGCTGTTTTTT. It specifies CASSAQGAGGELFF.

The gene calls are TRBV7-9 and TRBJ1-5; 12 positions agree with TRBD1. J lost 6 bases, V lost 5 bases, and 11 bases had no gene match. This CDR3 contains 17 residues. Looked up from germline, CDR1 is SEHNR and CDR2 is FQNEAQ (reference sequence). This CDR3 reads CASSPGTGGRRFQPQHF. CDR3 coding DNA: TGTGCCAGCAGCCCAGGGACAGGGGGCCGCCGATTTCAGCCCCAGCATTTT. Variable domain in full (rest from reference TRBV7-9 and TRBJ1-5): DTGVSQNPRHKITKRGQNVTFRCDPISEHNRLYWYRQTLGQGPEFLTYFQNEAQLEKSRLLSDRFSAERPKGSFSTLEIQRTEQGDSAMYLCASSPGTGGRRFQPQHFGDGTRLSIL.

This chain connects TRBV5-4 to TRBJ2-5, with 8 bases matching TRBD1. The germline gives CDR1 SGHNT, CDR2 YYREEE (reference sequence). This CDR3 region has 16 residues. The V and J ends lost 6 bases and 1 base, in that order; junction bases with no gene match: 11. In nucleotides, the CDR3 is TGTGCCAGCACCCCGGGTGCGGGGACAGGCCAAGAGACCCAGTACTTC. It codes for CASTPGAGTGQETQYF.

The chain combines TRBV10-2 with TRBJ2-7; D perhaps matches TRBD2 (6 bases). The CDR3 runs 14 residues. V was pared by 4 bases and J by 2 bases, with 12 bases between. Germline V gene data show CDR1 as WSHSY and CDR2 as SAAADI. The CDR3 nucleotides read TGCGCCAGCAGTGGGGTTGGGGGGACCTACGAGCAGTACTTC. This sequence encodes CASSGVGGTYEQYF.

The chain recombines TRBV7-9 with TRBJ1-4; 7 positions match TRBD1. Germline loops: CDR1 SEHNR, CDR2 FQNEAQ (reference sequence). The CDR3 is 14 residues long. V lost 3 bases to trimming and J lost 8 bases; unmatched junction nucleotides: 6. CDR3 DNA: TGTGCCAGCAGCTTTGGGACAGCTGGGGAAAAACTGTTTTTT. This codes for CASSFGTAGEKLFF. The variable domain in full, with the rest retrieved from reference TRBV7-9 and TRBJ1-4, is DTGVSQNPRHKITKRGQNVTFRCDPISEHNRLYWYRQTLGQGPEFLTYFQNEAQLEKSRLLSDRFSAERPKGSFSTLEIQRTEQGDSAMYLCASSFGTAGEKLFFGSGTQLSVL.

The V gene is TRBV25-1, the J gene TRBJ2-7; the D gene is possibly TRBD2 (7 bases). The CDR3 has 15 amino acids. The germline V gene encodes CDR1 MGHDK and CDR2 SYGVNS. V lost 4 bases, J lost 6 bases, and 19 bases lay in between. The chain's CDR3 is CASSAYGGPGGEQYF. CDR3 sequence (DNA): TGTGCCAGCAGTGCGTATGGGGGGCCGGGAGGCGAGCAGTACTTC.

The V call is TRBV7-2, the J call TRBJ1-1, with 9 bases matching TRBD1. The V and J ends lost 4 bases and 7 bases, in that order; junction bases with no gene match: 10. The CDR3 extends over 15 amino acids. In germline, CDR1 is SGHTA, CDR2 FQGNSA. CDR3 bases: TGTGCCAGCAGCTCGCCGGACAGGGGATATTTTGAAGCTTTCTTT. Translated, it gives CASSSPDRGYFEAFF.

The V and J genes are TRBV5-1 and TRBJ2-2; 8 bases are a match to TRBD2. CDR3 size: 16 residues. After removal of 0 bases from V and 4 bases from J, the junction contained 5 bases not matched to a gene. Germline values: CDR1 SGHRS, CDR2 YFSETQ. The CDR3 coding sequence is TGCGCCAGCAGCTTGGTCCCCGGGAGGGGCACCGGGGAGCTGTTTTTT. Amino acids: CASSLVPGRGTGELFF.

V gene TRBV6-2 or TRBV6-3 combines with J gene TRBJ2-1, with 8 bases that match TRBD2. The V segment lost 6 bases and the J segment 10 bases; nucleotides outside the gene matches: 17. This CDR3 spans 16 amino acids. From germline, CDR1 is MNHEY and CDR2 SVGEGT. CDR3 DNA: TGTGCCAGCAGCGTGGGGTCCAGCGGGGGCCTAGGGGAGCAGTTCTTC. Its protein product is CASSVGSSGGLGEQFF.